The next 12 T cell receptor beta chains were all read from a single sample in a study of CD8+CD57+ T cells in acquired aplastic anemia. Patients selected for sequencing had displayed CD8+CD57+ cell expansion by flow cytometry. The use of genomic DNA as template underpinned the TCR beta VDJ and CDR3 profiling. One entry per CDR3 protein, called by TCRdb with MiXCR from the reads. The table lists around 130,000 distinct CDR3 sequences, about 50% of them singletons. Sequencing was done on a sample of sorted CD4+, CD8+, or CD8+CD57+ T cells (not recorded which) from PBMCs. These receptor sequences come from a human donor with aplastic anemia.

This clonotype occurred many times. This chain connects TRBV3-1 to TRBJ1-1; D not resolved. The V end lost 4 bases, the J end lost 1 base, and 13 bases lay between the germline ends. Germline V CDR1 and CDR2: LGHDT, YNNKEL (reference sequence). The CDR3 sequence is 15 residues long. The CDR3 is CASSRATVKNTEAFF. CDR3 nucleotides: TGTGCCAGCAGCCGAGCTACAGTCAAGAACACTGAAGCTTTCTTT.

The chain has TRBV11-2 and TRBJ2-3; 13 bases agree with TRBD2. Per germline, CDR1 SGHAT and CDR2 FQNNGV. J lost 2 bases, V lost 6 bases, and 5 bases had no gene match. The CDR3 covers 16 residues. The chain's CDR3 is CASRLGTSGITDTQYF. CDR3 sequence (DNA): TGTGCCAGCAGGCTCGGGACTAGCGGGATCACAGATACGCAGTATTTT.

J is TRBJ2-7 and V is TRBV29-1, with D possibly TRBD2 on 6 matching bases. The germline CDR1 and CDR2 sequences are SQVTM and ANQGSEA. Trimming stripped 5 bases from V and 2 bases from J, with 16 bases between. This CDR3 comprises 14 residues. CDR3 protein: CSVTQGLGPYEQYF. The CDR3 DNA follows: TGCAGCGTTACTCAGGGACTGGGACCCTACGAGCAGTACTTC.

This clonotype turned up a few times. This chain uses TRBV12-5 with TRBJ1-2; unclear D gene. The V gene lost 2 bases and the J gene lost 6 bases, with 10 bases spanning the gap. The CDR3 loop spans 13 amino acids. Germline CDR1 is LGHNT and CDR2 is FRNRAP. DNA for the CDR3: TGTGCTAGTGGTTTGTTTGGGGAGCATGGCTACACCTTC. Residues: CASGLFGEHGYTF.

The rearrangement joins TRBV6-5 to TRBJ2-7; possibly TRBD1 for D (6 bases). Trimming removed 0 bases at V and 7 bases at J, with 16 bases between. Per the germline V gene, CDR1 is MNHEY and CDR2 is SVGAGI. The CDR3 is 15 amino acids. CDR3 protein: CASSYSTITGREQYF. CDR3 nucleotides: TGTGCCAGCAGTTACTCGACGATAACAGGGAGAGAGCAGTACTTC.

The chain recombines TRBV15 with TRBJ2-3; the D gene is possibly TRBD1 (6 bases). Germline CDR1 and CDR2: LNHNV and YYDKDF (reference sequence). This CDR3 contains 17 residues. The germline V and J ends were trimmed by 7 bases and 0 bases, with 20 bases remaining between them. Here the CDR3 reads CATKTDQGRPSTDTQYF. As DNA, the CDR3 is TGTGCCACCAAGACCGATCAGGGGCGTCCTAGCACAGATACGCAGTATTTT.

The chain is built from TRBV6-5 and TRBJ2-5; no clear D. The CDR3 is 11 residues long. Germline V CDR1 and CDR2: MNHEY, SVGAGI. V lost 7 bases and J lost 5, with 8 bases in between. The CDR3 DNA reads TGTGCCAGCATCCTAGGGGAGACCCAGTACTTC. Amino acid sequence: CASILGETQYF.

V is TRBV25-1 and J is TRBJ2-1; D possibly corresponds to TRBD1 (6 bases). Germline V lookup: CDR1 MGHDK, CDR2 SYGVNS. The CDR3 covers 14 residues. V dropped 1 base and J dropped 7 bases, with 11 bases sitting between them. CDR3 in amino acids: CASSELGAGNEQFF. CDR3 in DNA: TGTGCCAGCAGTGAATTGGGGGCTGGGAATGAGCAGTTCTTC. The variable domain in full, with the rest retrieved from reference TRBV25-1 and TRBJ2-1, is EADIYQTPRYLVIGTGKKITLECSQTMGHDKMYWYQQDPGMELHLIHYSYGVNSTEKGDLSSESTVSRIRTEHFPLTLESARPSHTSQYLCASSELGAGNEQFFGPGTRLTVL.

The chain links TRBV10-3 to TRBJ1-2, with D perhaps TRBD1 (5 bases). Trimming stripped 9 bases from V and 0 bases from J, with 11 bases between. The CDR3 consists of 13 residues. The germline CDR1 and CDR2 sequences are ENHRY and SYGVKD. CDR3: CAMGGTANYGYTF. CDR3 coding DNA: TGTGCCATGGGGGGTACGGCTAACTATGGCTACACCTTC.

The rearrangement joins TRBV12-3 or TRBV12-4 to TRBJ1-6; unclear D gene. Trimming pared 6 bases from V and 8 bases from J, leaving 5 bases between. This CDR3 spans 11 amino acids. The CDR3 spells CASRTDSPLHF. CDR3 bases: TGTGCCAGCAGGACGGATTCACCCCTCCACTTT.

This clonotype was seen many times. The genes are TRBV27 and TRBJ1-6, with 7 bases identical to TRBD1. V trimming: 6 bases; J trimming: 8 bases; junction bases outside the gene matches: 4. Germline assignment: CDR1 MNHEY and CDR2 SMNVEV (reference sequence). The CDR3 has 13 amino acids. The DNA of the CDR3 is TGTGCCAGCAGAACAGGGGTGGATTCACCCCTCCACTTT. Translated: CASRTGVDSPLHF.

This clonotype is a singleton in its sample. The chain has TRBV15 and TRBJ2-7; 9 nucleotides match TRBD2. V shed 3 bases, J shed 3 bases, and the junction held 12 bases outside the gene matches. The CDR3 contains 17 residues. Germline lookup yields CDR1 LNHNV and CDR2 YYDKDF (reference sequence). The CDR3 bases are TGTGCCACCAGCAGCCCCTCGGATAGCGGGAGTCTCTACGAGCAGTACTTC. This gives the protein CATSSPSDSGSLYEQYF.